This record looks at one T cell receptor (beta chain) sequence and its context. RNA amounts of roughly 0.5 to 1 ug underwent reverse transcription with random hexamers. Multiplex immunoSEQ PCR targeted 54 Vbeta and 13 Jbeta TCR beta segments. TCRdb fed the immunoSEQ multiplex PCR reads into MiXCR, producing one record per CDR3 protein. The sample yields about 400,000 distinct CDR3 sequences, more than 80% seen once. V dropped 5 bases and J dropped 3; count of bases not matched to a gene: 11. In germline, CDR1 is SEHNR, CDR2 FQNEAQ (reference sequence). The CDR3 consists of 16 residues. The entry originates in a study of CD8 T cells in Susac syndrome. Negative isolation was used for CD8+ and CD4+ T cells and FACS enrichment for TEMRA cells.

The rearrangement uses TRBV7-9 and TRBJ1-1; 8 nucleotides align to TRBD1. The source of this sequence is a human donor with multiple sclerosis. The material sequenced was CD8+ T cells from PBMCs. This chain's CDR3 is CASSPPDRDVDTEAFF. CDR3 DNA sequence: TGTGCCAGCAGCCCTCCGGACAGGGATGTGGACACTGAAGCTTTCTTT.